The source of this T cell receptor beta chain is a study of shared clonotypes between healthy human individuals. As processed by the authors: Owing to the provision of junction-only sequences devoid of quality scores by immunoSEQ, filtering differed. This table comes from immunoSEQ multiplex PCR, and its TCRdb copy is limited to in-frame clones, with some not included. The V and J calls and clone size were taken over from that table, and D and trimming were inferred from the DNA. The data contain fewer than 650,000 clones, around 81% of them seen just once; the ten biggest clones take up 9.5% to 15%. V lost 3 bases and J lost 1, with 17 bases in between. The CDR3 covers 17 residues. Germline V gene lookup returns CDR1 SGDLS and CDR2 YYNGEE.

This chain links TRBV9 with TRBJ1-3; D is undetermined. Sequences were obtained from PBMCs. The receptor's source is a woman between 35 and 50 years old in good health. Some clones in this sample may be carry-over from other donors' samples. CDR3 sequence reads: CASSAAGPISSGNTIYF. The CDR3 DNA follows: TGTGCCAGCAGCGCCGCAGGTCCCATCTCTTCTGGAAACACCATATATTTT.